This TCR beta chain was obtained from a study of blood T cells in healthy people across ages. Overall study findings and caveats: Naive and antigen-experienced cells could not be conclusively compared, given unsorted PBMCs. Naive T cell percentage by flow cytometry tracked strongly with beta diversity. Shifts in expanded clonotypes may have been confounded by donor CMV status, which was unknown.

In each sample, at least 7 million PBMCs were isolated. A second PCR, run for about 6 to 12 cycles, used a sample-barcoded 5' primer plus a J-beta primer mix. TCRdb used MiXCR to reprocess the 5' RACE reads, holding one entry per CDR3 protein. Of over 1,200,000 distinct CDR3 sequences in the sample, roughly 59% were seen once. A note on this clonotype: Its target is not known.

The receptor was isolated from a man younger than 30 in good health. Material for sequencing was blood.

The CDR3 region is CASSRPGFTDTQYF. The CDR3 DNA reads as TGTGCCAGCAGCCGCCCAGGGTTCACAGATACGCAGTATTTT. The V call is TRBV27, the J call TRBJ2-3; D is possibly TRBD1 (5 bases). Trimming removed 6 bases at V and 2 bases at J, with 12 bases between. Looked up from germline, CDR1 is MNHEY and CDR2 is SMNVEV (reference sequence). The CDR3 loop spans 14 amino acids.